This entry lists 11 T cell receptor beta chains sequenced from one sample in a study of T cells after posttransplantation cyclophosphamide (dated by TCRdb to between 2015 and 2016). The library was made by the immunoSEQ multiplex PCR assay. TCRdb limited this immuneACCESS table to in-frame rearrangements with V and J called. A share of clones is missing; checked studies link under half to unresolved V genes, and the rest is unexplained. This sample comprises approximately 56,000 clones, around 94% of them detected only once. The ten largest make up 2.9% of the sample. Sequencing used PBMCs. The receptor source for this set is a woman in her thirties in good health and a related stem cell transplant donor.

The gene calls are TRBV21-1 and TRBJ1-1. TRBV21-1 is shown as a pseudogene. The CDR3 has 16 residues. The CDR3 region has the DNA TGTGCCAGCAGCAACGCCCGGACTACTGGGGGCACTGAAGCTTTCTTT. Translated, it gives CASSNARTTGGTEAFF.

The V and J genes are TRBV6-5 and TRBJ1-1; TRBD1 is a possible D gene (5 bases). This CDR3 has 13 amino acids. Germline CDR1 reads MNHEY; CDR2 reads SVGAGI. V was shortened by 7 bases and J by 5 bases, with 14 bases between the two germline ends. CDR3: CASNFGGGTEAFF. The CDR3 bases are TGTGCCAGCAATTTCGGGGGGGGAACTGAAGCTTTCTTT.

This chain joins TRBV20-1 and TRBJ2-1; 7 positions agree with TRBD1. CDR1 and CDR2 from the germline V gene are DFQATT and SNEGSKA (reference sequence). This CDR3 is 11 amino acids long. V was pared by 7 bases and J by 4 bases, with 1 base of the junction left unmatched. The CDR3 coding sequence is TGCAGTGGACAGGGATACAATGAGCAGTTCTTC. Amino acids: CSGQGYNEQFF.

The chain recombines TRBV5-1 with TRBJ2-7; the D gene is possibly TRBD2 (5 bases). This CDR3 region has 12 residues. Between the trimmed V and J ends, which lost 5 bases and 5 bases, there was a span of 11 bases. CDR1 is SGHRS and CDR2 is YFSETQ in the germline V gene. The chain's CDR3 is CASSPGVDEQYF. DNA of the CDR3: TGCGCCAGCAGTCCCGGGGTTGACGAGCAGTACTTC.

The chain links TRBV18 to TRBJ2-4, with D possibly TRBD1 on 6 matching bases. This CDR3 contains 16 residues. Germline assignment: CDR1 KGHSH and CDR2 LQKENI. V lost 1 base and J 1 base, leaving 11 bases between the germline ends. The CDR3 DNA reads as TGTGCCAGCTCACCACTTACAGGGTTGGCCAAAAACATTCAGTACTTC. It yields the protein CASSPLTGLAKNIQYF.

This clone was recorded once. This chain links TRBV5-1 with TRBJ2-3; possibly TRBD1 for D (6 bases). V was trimmed by 4 bases and J by 6 bases, leaving 9 bases between them. The CDR3 sequence is 12 residues long. The germline V gene encodes CDR1 SGHRS and CDR2 YFSETQ. The chain's CDR3 is CASSKDRDTQYF. CDR3 DNA: TGCGCCAGCAGCAAAGACAGGGATACGCAGTATTTT. The full variable domain, its missing parts supplied by reference TRBV5-1 and TRBJ2-3, is KAGVTQTPRYLIKTRGQQVTLSCSPISGHRSVSWYQQTPGQGLQFLFEYFSETQRNKGNFPGRFSGRQFSNSRSEMNVSTLELGDSALYLCASSKDRDTQYFGPGTRLTVL.

The CDR3 nucleotides read TGTGCCAGCTCAACAGGGGTGAACGAAAAACTGTTTTTT. Residues: CASSTGVNEKLFF. This chain links TRBV18 with TRBJ1-4, with 7 nucleotides matching TRBD1. After removal of 5 bases from V and 8 bases from J, the junction contained 5 bases not matched to a gene. The CDR3 is 13 residues long. Per germline, CDR1 KGHSH and CDR2 LQKENI.

Concerning this clone: An end of the junction differs from the germline gene, which may be a read error. The chain recombines TRBV7-4 with TRBJ2-7, with 11 nucleotides matching TRBD2. From germline, CDR1 is SGHVT and CDR2 SQSDAQ. The CDR3 is made up of 15 amino acids. CDR3 sequence reads: CASSIAPLAGGEQYF. CDR3 nucleotide sequence: TGTGCCAGCAGCATAGCCCCTCTAGCGGGGGGTGAGCAGTACTTC.

CDR3 sequence (DNA): TGTGCCAGCAGTGAATTAAGAAGGGGGGGCTCTGGAAACACCATATATTTT. Its protein product is CASSELRRGGSGNTIYF. The rearrangement joins TRBV25-1 to TRBJ1-3, with D tentatively TRBD1 (6 bases). Germline lookup yields CDR1 MGHDK and CDR2 SYGVNS. V dropped 1 base and J dropped 0 bases, with 13 bases sitting between them. The CDR3 sequence is 17 residues long.

J is TRBJ2-5 and V is TRBV5-6; 7 bases fit TRBD1. Germline trimming cut 5 bases from V and 4 bases from J; bases unmatched to any gene: 8. CDR1 is SGHDT, CDR2 YYEEEE, per germline. The CDR3 spans 14 residues. CDR3: CASSYDRVGETQYF. For the CDR3, the DNA is TGTGCCAGCAGTTATGACAGGGTAGGAGAGACCCAGTACTTC.

This rearrangement joins TRBV5-1 to TRBJ1-5; D unclear. The length of the CDR3 is 13 residues. Germline assignment: CDR1 SGHRS and CDR2 YFSETQ. V lost 4 bases to trimming and J lost 4 bases, with 9 bases between them. CDR3 loop: CASSRDTNQPQHF. CDR3 sequence (DNA): TGCGCCAGCAGCAGAGACACAAATCAGCCCCAGCATTTT.